This T cell receptor (beta chain) is drawn from a study of shared clonotypes between healthy human individuals. Healthy adults negative for HIV, lacking recent acute infections or vaccinations, served as donors. A CD45RA+ naive subset and a CD45RA-negative memory subset were split from CD4+ cells. This clone was counted a few times. Using immunoSEQ multiplex PCR, the repertoire was profiled, and TCRdb retains in-frame clones only, with some absent. The sample includes 550,000 to 700,000 clones, approximately 73% seen only once; the top ten take under 2%. CDR3 length: 13 amino acids. Germline CDR1 and CDR2: SGHKS and YYEKEE (reference sequence). V trimming: 0 bases; J trimming: 7 bases; junction bases outside the gene matches: 2.

Material: memory CD4+ T cells sorted from blood. The subset denotes: CD45RA-negative fraction. The TCR originated in a young woman in good health. The chain recombines TRBV5-5 with TRBJ2-5; 8 bases match TRBD2. Written as DNA, the CDR3 is TGTGCCAGCAGCTTGGGGACTAGCTGGACCCAGTACTTC. As protein: CASSLGTSWTQYF.